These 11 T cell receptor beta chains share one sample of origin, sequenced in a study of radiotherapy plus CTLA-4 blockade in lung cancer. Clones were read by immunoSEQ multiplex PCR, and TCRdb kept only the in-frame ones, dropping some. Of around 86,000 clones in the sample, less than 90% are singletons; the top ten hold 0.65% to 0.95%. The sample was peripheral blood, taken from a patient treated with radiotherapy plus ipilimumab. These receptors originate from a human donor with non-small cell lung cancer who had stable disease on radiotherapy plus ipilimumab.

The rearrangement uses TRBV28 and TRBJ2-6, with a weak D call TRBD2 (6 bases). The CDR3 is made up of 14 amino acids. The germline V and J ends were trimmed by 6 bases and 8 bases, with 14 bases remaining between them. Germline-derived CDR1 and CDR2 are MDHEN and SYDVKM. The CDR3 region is CASSLGTPPNVLTF. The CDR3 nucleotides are TGTGCCAGCAGCCTCGGGACTCCCCCCAACGTCCTGACTTTC. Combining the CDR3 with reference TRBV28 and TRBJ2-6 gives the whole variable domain DVKVTQSSRYLVKRTGEKVFLECVQDMDHENMFWYRQDPGLGLRLIYFSYDVKMKEKGDIPEGYSVSREKKERFSLILESASTNQTSMYLCASSLGTPPNVLTFGAGSRLTVL.

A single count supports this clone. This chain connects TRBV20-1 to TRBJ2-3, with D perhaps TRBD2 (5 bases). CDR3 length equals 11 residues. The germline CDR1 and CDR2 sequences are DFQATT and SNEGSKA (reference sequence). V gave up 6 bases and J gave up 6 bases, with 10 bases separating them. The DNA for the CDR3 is TGCAGTGCCCCGAGAGGGGATACGCAGTATTTT. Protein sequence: CSAPRGDTQYF.

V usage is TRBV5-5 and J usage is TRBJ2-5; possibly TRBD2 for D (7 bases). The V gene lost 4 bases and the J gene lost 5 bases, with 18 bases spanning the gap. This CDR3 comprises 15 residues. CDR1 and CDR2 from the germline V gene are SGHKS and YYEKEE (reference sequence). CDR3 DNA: TGTGCCAGCAGCCCTCGAGGGGGGGATTGGGAGACCCAGTACTTC. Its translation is CASSPRGGDWETQYF.

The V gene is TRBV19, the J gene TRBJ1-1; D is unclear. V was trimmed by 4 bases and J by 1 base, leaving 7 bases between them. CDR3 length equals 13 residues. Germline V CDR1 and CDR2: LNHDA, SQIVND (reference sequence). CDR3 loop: CASSTKANTEAFF. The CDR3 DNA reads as TGTGCCAGTAGTACCAAGGCGAACACTGAAGCTTTCTTT.

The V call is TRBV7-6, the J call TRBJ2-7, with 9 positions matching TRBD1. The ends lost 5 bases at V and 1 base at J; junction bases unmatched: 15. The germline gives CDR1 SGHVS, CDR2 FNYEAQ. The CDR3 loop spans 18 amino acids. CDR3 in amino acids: CASSPSIRTGGLSYEQYF. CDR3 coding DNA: TGTGCCAGCAGCCCCAGTATACGCACAGGGGGCTTATCCTACGAGCAGTACTTC.

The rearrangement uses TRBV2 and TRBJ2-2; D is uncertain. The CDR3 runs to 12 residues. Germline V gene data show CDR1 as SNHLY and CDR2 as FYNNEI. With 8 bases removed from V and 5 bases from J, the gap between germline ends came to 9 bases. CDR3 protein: CASEARTGELFF. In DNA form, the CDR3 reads TGTGCCAGCGAGGCTCGGACCGGGGAGCTGTTTTTT.

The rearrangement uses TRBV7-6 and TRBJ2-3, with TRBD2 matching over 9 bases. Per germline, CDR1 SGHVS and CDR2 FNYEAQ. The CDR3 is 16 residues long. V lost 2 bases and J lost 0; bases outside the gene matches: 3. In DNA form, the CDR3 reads TGTGCCAGCAGCTTATTGACTAGCGGTAGCACAGATACGCAGTATTTT. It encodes CASSLLTSGSTDTQYF.

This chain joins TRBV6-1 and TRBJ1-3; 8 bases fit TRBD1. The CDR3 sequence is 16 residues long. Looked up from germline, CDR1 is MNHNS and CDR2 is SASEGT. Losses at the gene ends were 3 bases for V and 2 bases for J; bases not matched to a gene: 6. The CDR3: CASSDRGREPGNTIYF. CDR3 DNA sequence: TGTGCCAGCAGTGACAGGGGGCGCGAACCTGGAAACACCATATATTTT.

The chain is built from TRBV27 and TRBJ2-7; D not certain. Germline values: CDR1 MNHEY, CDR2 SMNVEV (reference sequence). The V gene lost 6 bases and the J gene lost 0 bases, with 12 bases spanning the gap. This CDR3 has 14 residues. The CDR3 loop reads CASSLRRTSYEQYF. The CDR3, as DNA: TGTGCCAGCAGCCTTCGACGGACCTCCTACGAGCAGTACTTC.

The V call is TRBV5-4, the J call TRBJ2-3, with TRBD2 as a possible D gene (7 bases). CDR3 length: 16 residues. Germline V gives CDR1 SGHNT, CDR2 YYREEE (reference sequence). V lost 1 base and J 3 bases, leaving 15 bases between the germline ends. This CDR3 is CASSLYRGGGTDTQYF. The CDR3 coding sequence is TGTGCCAGCAGCTTGTACCGAGGGGGAGGGACAGATACGCAGTATTTT.

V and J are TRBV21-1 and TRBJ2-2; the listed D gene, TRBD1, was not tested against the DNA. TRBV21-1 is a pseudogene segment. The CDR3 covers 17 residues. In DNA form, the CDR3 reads TGTGCCAGCAGCAACGAAAGGACAGGGTCGAACACCGGGGAGCTGTTTTTT. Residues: CASSNERTGSNTGELFF.